This TCR beta chain was identified during a study of CD8 T cells in Susac syndrome. Study details: There were Susac syndrome patients who were therapy-naive at blood draw, others on corticosteroids, and others on intravenous immunoglobulin alone.

V gave up 4 bases and J gave up 4 bases, with 13 bases separating them. The CDR3 runs to 14 residues. The RNA input was about 0.5 to 1 ug, and it was reverse transcribed with random hexamers. TCRdb re-called the immunoSEQ multiplex PCR reads through MiXCR, storing one row per CDR3 protein. The sample has 150,000 to 200,000 distinct CDR3 sequences, roughly 90% seen once; the top ten hold 0.085% to 0.1%. Both CD4+ and CD8+ T cells were negatively isolated, and TEMRA cells underwent FACS enrichment. This chain uses TRBV12-3 or TRBV12-4 with TRBJ1-2, with no clear D. The sample consisted of CD4+ T cells from PBMCs. The sequence came from a human donor with Susac syndrome. The CDR3 DNA reads as TGTGCCAGCAGTTCGACTCGGCAGAGCTATGGCTACACCTTC. Residues: CASSSTRQSYGYTF.